Below are 10 T cell receptor beta chains sequenced from a single sample in a study of T-cell memory formation after mild COVID-19. A single record per CDR3 protein comes from TCRdb applying MiXCR to the 5' RACE reads. The repertoire holds roughly 170,000 distinct CDR3 sequences, over 20% seen once, with 20% to 25% in the top ten. Sample: PBMCs or a T cell subset sorted from them (not recorded which). The receptors derive from an adult woman who had mild COVID-19 (a few samples of this study predate the infection). Cell type and time point are not known.

This clonotype came up a few times. This rearrangement joins TRBV4-1 to TRBJ1-3; possible D gene TRBD1, 6 bases. CDR1 MGHRA and CDR2 YSYEKL come from the germline V gene. The CDR3 is made up of 18 amino acids. Trimming took off 4 bases at V and 3 bases at J, with 22 bases between the two ends. The CDR3 nucleotides read TGCGCCAGCAGCCGATTACCCCTATTGGGGGCGCGTGGAAACACCATATATTTT. This gives the protein CASSRLPLLGARGNTIYF.

A few counts support this clonotype. The V and J genes are TRBV7-9 and TRBJ2-3; 8 nucleotides match TRBD2. This CDR3 is built from 17 residues. Germline V gene lookup returns CDR1 SEHNR and CDR2 FQNEAQ (reference sequence). The trim removed 1 base at V and 6 bases at J, leaving 12 bases unmatched. Here the CDR3 reads CASSLEYPGGPMDTQYF. DNA for the CDR3: TGTGCCAGCAGCTTAGAGTACCCGGGAGGGCCGATGGATACGCAGTATTTT.

In its sample, this clonotype was seen many times. V gene TRBV7-9 combines with J gene TRBJ2-7; unclear D gene. Germline V CDR1 and CDR2: SEHNR, FQNEAQ (reference sequence). The CDR3 is made up of 14 amino acids. The germline V and J ends were trimmed by 4 bases and 2 bases, with 12 bases remaining between them. The CDR3 is CASSSDLSAYEQYF. The DNA of the CDR3 is TGTGCCAGCAGCTCGGACCTCTCAGCCTACGAGCAGTACTTC.

In its sample, this clonotype was seen a few times. The chain is built from TRBV29-1 and TRBJ1-1; D not resolved. The CDR3 sequence is 15 residues long. In germline, CDR1 is SQVTM, CDR2 ANQGSEA. The V end lost 0 bases, the J end lost 2 bases, and 13 bases lay between the germline ends. CDR3 in amino acids: CSVEDLTGLNTEAFF. CDR3 sequence (DNA): TGCAGCGTTGAAGATCTTACGGGATTAAACACTGAAGCTTTCTTT.

The table lists this clonotype with a few counts. V and J are TRBV12-3 or TRBV12-4 and TRBJ2-1; D remains unclear. This CDR3 region has 15 residues. V was trimmed by 5 bases and J by 0 bases, leaving 11 bases between them. The CDR3 region is CASSETTPSYNEQFF. CDR3 DNA sequence: TGTGCCAGCAGTGAAACTACGCCCTCCTACAATGAGCAGTTCTTC.

This clonotype was detected a few times. This chain joins TRBV12-3 or TRBV12-4 and TRBJ2-7; 12 positions match TRBD2. This CDR3 region has 14 residues. V trimming: 6 bases; J trimming: 2 bases; junction bases outside the gene matches: 2. In DNA form, the CDR3 reads TGTGCCAGCAGCGGACTAGCGGGGCCCTACGAGCAGTACTTC. It codes for CASSGLAGPYEQYF.

The genes are TRBV5-6 and TRBJ1-3, with D unclear. Germline V gene data show CDR1 as SGHDT and CDR2 as YYEEEE. Trimming removed 0 bases from V and 0 bases from J, with 7 bases in between. The CDR3 is 15 amino acids. For the CDR3, the DNA is TGTGCCAGCAGCTTGGGTCCCGTCTCTGGAAACACCATATATTTT. Translation: CASSLGPVSGNTIYF.

The J gene is TRBJ2-7, the V gene TRBV6-6, with 10 positions matching TRBD2. Germline CDR1 is MNHNY and CDR2 is SVGAGI (reference sequence). The CDR3 runs to 13 residues. The V segment lost 6 bases and the J segment 6 bases; nucleotides outside the gene matches: 5. The CDR3 DNA follows: TGTGCCAGCAGACCGGGACTAGCGACCGAGCAGTACTTC. Translation gives CASRPGLATEQYF.

The V gene is TRBV7-9, the J gene TRBJ2-7; a weak D match, TRBD1 (7 bases). V lost 1 base, J lost 3 bases, and 13 bases lay in between. Germline V gene sequence: CDR1 SEHNR, CDR2 FQNEAQ (reference sequence). CDR3 length: 15 residues. The CDR3: CASSLVAGQLYEQYF. CDR3 in DNA: TGTGCCAGCAGCTTAGTGGCGGGACAGCTCTACGAGCAGTACTTC.

This clonotype has only a few counts. This rearrangement joins TRBV7-9 to TRBJ2-7; D remains ambiguous. V was shortened by 3 bases and J by 5 bases, with 14 bases between the two germline ends. The CDR3 contains 14 residues. Per germline, CDR1 SEHNR and CDR2 FQNEAQ (reference sequence). The CDR3 DNA reads as TGTGCCAGCAGCTTTTTTGGAGACACCCACGAGCAGTACTTC. Protein product: CASSFFGDTHEQYF.